One sample yielded the 30 T cell receptor beta chains listed below, sequenced in a study of lymphopenia after photon versus proton radiotherapy. Clones were sequenced by immunoSEQ multiplex PCR, and TCRdb holds only the in-frame ones, with some missing. Counted here are tens of thousands of clones, approximately 91% occurring once; the ten biggest clones make up approximately 2.6%. Sequenced here: peripheral blood, sampled from a patient treated with photon-based radiotherapy. These receptors all stem from a woman between 65 and 79 years old with pancreatic cancer.

The chain uses TRBV7-9 and TRBJ1-1; D not resolved. Germline CDR1 is SEHNR and CDR2 is FQNEAQ (reference sequence). The CDR3 length is 15 residues. With 1 base removed from V and 0 bases from J, the gap between germline ends came to 9 bases. The CDR3 nucleotides are TGTGCCAGCAGCTTAGTGGAGATCATGAACACTGAAGCTTTCTTT. Translation gives CASSLVEIMNTEAFF.

The rearrangement uses TRBV19 and TRBJ1-1; 11 nucleotides line up with TRBD1. CDR1 is LNHDA, CDR2 SQIVND, per germline (reference sequence). The CDR3 totals 14 residues. V lost 5 bases to trimming and J lost 9 bases; unmatched junction nucleotides: 8. Written as DNA, the CDR3 is TGTGCCAGTAGTCGGACAGGGGGCGGACAAAAAGCTTTCTTT. Translating it yields CASSRTGGGQKAFF.

This clone has just one count. The J gene is TRBJ1-5, the V gene TRBV4-1; TRBD1 aligns across 8 bases. CDR1 is MGHRA, CDR2 YSYEKL, per germline. With 1 base clipped from V and 6 bases from J, the junction kept 5 bases outside the gene matches. CDR3 length: 15 residues. CDR3 region: CASSQGQGAFQPQHF. For the CDR3, the DNA is TGCGCCAGCAGCCAAGGCCAGGGGGCCTTTCAGCCCCAGCATTTT.

This sequence joins TRBV7-3 and TRBJ2-5, with D possibly being TRBD1 (6 bases). V lost 3 bases, J lost 5 bases, and 13 bases lay in between. Germline-derived CDR1 and CDR2 are SGHTA and FQGTGA. This CDR3 contains 14 residues. The CDR3 sequence is CASSLSGGAETQYF. CDR3 DNA: TGTGCCAGCAGCTTGTCTGGGGGCGCGGAGACCCAGTACTTC.

This chain uses TRBV28 with TRBJ1-2; the match to TRBD1 covers 9 bases. The germline V gene has CDR1 MDHEN and CDR2 SYDVKM. V was pared by 7 bases and J by 12 bases, with 9 bases of the junction left unmatched. The CDR3 covers 12 residues. The CDR3 reads CASTEQGALHTF. The CDR3 DNA reads TGTGCCAGCACGGAACAGGGGGCTCTCCACACCTTC.

The chain uses TRBV19 and TRBJ2-1, with a possible D match to TRBD2 (6 bases). Germline loops: CDR1 LNHDA, CDR2 SQIVND (reference sequence). Trimming left V 3 bases short and J 0 bases short, with 15 bases between. The CDR3 spans 17 residues. CDR3 loop: CASSMGWAGLSYNEQFF. The CDR3 coding sequence is TGTGCCAGTAGTATGGGGTGGGCGGGACTCTCCTACAATGAGCAGTTCTTC.

This chain links TRBV30 with TRBJ2-2, with TRBD2 identical over 15 bases. Trimming cost V 4 bases and J 4 bases; bases outside gene matches: 7. Per the germline V gene, CDR1 is GTSNPN and CDR2 is SVGIG (reference sequence). The CDR3 runs to 17 residues. CDR3: CAWTPGLAGGGTGELFF. CDR3 bases: TGTGCCTGGACACCGGGACTAGCGGGAGGAGGCACCGGGGAGCTGTTTTTT.

The chain employs TRBV28 and TRBJ1-2; weak D call: TRBD1 (6 bases). The germline V gene has CDR1 MDHEN and CDR2 SYDVKM. The germline V and J ends were trimmed by 5 bases and 5 bases, with 18 bases remaining between them. This CDR3 is built from 15 residues. The CDR3 spells CASSRPHGGAYGYTF. The CDR3, as DNA: TGTGCCAGCAGTCGACCCCACGGGGGCGCTTATGGCTACACCTTC.

The chain carries TRBV7-8 and TRBJ2-1, with unresolved D. This CDR3 spans 15 amino acids. Germline CDR1 is SGHVS and CDR2 is FQNEAQ. The germline V and J ends were trimmed by 5 bases and 2 bases, with 13 bases remaining between them. The CDR3, as DNA: TGTGCCAGCAGCAGCGACACCGACGCCTACAATGAGCAGTTCTTC. Translated: CASSSDTDAYNEQFF.

V is TRBV15 and J is TRBJ1-4; D gene unclear. V shed 3 bases and J shed 4 bases, with 6 bases lying between them. Germline V gives CDR1 LNHNV, CDR2 YYDKDF (reference sequence). This CDR3 contains 13 residues. DNA for the CDR3: TGTGCCACCAGCAGCGGAGATAATGAAAAACTGTTTTTT. Its translation: CATSSGDNEKLFF.

V and J are TRBV11-3 and TRBJ2-1; a weak D match, TRBD2 (6 bases). The CDR3 is 14 residues long. V lost 0 bases and J lost 4, with 7 bases in between. Germline lookup yields CDR1 SGHNT and CDR2 YENEEA. The CDR3 DNA reads TGTGCCAGCAGCTTAGACGGGACTTACAATGAGCAGTTCTTC. Translating it yields CASSLDGTYNEQFF.

In this sample, this clone turned up a few times. The V and J genes are TRBV6-1 and TRBJ2-7; no clear D. CDR1 MNHNS and CDR2 SASEGT come from the germline V gene. V was trimmed by 6 bases and J by 2 bases, leaving 11 bases between them. CDR3 size: 13 residues. Here the CDR3 DNA reads TGTGCCAGCAGCCCCTTCCTGACCTACGAGCAGTACTTC. This gives the protein CASSPFLTYEQYF.

The chain uses TRBV28 and TRBJ2-5, with TRBD1 identical over 7 bases. Germline trimming cut 2 bases from V and 3 bases from J; bases unmatched to any gene: 3. Germline V CDR1 and CDR2: MDHEN, SYDVKM. The CDR3 covers 14 residues. CDR3 DNA: TGTGCCAGCAGTTTAAGGGGGCGAGAAGAGACCCAGTACTTC. It codes for CASSLRGREETQYF.

The CDR3 loop reads CASSETVNQPQHF. DNA of the CDR3: TGCGCCAGCAGTGAGACGGTCAATCAGCCCCAGCATTTT. The J gene is TRBJ1-5, the V gene TRBV10-2, with no clear D. The CDR3 spans 13 residues. Germline-derived CDR1 and CDR2 are WSHSY and SAAADI. Trimming shortened V by 2 bases and J by 3 bases, and 5 bases separated the two germline ends.

V and J are TRBV5-6 and TRBJ2-1; TRBD1 matches 8 bases. The germline V gene encodes CDR1 SGHDT and CDR2 YYEEEE. With 4 bases clipped from V and 4 bases from J, the junction kept 10 bases outside the gene matches. This CDR3 spans 16 amino acids. This CDR3 is CASSRTLRTGYNEQFF. CDR3 DNA sequence: TGTGCCAGCAGCCGAACCCTACGGACAGGGTACAATGAGCAGTTCTTC.

The V call is TRBV4-1, the J call TRBJ1-3, with D tentatively TRBD1 (5 bases). Germline assignment: CDR1 MGHRA and CDR2 YSYEKL. The V gene lost 4 bases and the J gene lost 0 bases, with 13 bases spanning the gap. This CDR3 has 16 amino acids. The CDR3 DNA follows: TGCGCCAGCAGCCCCGGGAGACAGAGCTCTGGAAACACCATATATTTT. This encodes CASSPGRQSSGNTIYF.

J is TRBJ2-1 and V is TRBV4-2; 9 bases line up with TRBD2. Germline V gene lookup returns CDR1 LGHNA and CDR2 YNFKEQ. The trim removed 2 bases at V and 5 bases at J, leaving 10 bases unmatched. This CDR3 contains 17 residues. This CDR3 reads CASSQWPSGNLDNEQFF. The CDR3 DNA follows: TGTGCCAGCAGCCAATGGCCTAGCGGGAACCTAGACAATGAGCAGTTCTTC.

The chain couples TRBV19 to TRBJ2-5; the D gene is possibly TRBD2 (5 bases). The CDR3 length is 15 residues. CDR1 LNHDA and CDR2 SQIVND come from the germline V gene (reference sequence). V lost 2 bases, J lost 5 bases, and 15 bases lay in between. In DNA, the CDR3 is TGTGCCAGTAGTATATCCCCTAACCGGAGGGAGACCCAGTACTTC. Amino acid sequence: CASSISPNRRETQYF.

The chain has TRBV5-1 and TRBJ2-1; 9 bases agree with TRBD2. V lost 6 bases to trimming and J lost 9 bases; unmatched junction nucleotides: 7. The germline V gene has CDR1 SGHRS and CDR2 YFSETQ. The CDR3 covers 13 residues. The CDR3 here is CASTSGRSGEQFF. The CDR3 coding sequence is TGCGCCAGCACCAGCGGGAGGTCCGGTGAGCAGTTCTTC.

The chain employs TRBV7-9 and TRBJ2-2; D remains unclear. The CDR3 length is 13 residues. Trimming removed 8 bases from V and 2 bases from J, with 9 bases in between. Germline assignment: CDR1 SEHNR and CDR2 FQNEAQ (reference sequence). The CDR3 DNA reads TGTGCCAGCCGAAAGACAAACACCGGGGAGCTGTTTTTT. Residues: CASRKTNTGELFF.

The chain links TRBV18 to TRBJ2-3; D is perhaps TRBD1 (5 bases). Germline lookup yields CDR1 KGHSH and CDR2 LQKENI. V lost 6 bases, J lost 0 bases, and 10 bases lay in between. The CDR3 runs to 14 residues. The CDR3: CASSSDSSTDTQYF. The DNA of the CDR3 is TGTGCCAGCTCCTCCGACAGTAGCACAGATACGCAGTATTTT.

The rearrangement joins TRBV5-4 to TRBJ2-1; TRBD1 matches 9 bases. This CDR3 spans 15 amino acids. Germline trimming cut 4 bases from V and 4 bases from J; bases unmatched to any gene: 6. Germline V gene sequence: CDR1 SGHNT, CDR2 YYREEE (reference sequence). As DNA, the CDR3 is TGTGCCAGCAGCCTTACGGACAGGGGTTACAATGAGCAGTTCTTC. This encodes CASSLTDRGYNEQFF.

This clone has a single count. The chain carries TRBV7-2 and TRBJ2-1; 7 nucleotides line up with TRBD2. The V segment lost 5 bases and the J segment 14 bases; nucleotides outside the gene matches: 6. CDR3 length: 11 amino acids. Per the germline V gene, CDR1 is SGHTA and CDR2 is FQGNSA. The chain's CDR3 is CASSRTSLKFF. The DNA for the CDR3 is TGTGCCAGCAGCAGGACTAGTCTTAAGTTCTTC.

The chain is built from TRBV5-1 and TRBJ2-1; weak D call: TRBD1 (5 bases). The CDR3 is made up of 15 amino acids. CDR1 SGHRS and CDR2 YFSETQ come from the germline V gene. Trimming removed 4 bases from V and 6 bases from J, with 17 bases in between. As DNA, the CDR3 is TGCGCCAGCAGCCCAAGGGGTCCTGATACCAATGAGCAGTTCTTC. Its protein is CASSPRGPDTNEQFF.

The genes are TRBV7-3 and TRBJ2-3, with D possibly matching TRBD1 (5 bases). Germline loops: CDR1 SGHTA, CDR2 FQGTGA. The CDR3 extends over 13 amino acids. The V and J ends lost 3 bases and 4 bases respectively, with 8 bases between them. CDR3 coding DNA: TGTGCCAGCAGCTTGGGGCGCGCAGATACGCAGTATTTT. Its protein product is CASSLGRADTQYF.

This clone was seen a few times. J is TRBJ1-1 and V is TRBV9, with 9 bases identical to TRBD1. Trimming cost V 5 bases and J 4 bases; bases outside gene matches: 9. Germline CDR1 reads SGDLS; CDR2 reads YYNGEE. The CDR3 length is 15 residues. The CDR3 loop reads CASSARQGGTTEAFF. DNA for the CDR3: TGTGCCAGCAGTGCGCGACAGGGGGGGACCACTGAAGCTTTCTTT.

A single count supports this clone. This chain joins TRBV5-5 and TRBJ2-3; D is perhaps TRBD2 (6 bases). V was pared by 1 base and J by 6 bases, with 15 bases between. Germline CDR1 reads SGHKS; CDR2 reads YYEKEE (reference sequence). The CDR3 runs 15 residues. CDR3 bases: TGTGCCAGCAGCTTGTCTGGGGGGAACTCCGATACGCAGTATTTT. It is translated as CASSLSGGNSDTQYF. Supplemented by reference TRBV5-5 and TRBJ2-3, the full variable domain reads DAGVTQSPTHLIKTRGQQVTLRCSPISGHKSVSWYQQVLGQGPQFIFQYYEKEERGRGNFPDRFSARQFPNYSSELNVNALLLGDSALYLCASSLSGGNSDTQYFGPGTRLTVL.

This clone was counted once. The V and J genes are TRBV5-6 and TRBJ2-7; D gene unclear. The CDR3 consists of 13 residues. V was trimmed by 4 bases and J by 2 bases, leaving 10 bases between them. The germline CDR1 and CDR2 sequences are SGHDT and YYEEEE. The CDR3 sequence: CASSKAGPYEQYF. The CDR3 coding sequence is TGTGCCAGCAGCAAAGCCGGGCCCTACGAGCAGTACTTC.

This chain uses TRBV6-5 with TRBJ2-2; 8 positions match TRBD2. The CDR3 extends over 15 amino acids. V shed 6 bases and J 0 bases; nucleotides not matched to a gene: 3. Germline lookup yields CDR1 MNHEY and CDR2 SVGAGI. The CDR3 here is CASRFSGTNTGELFF. The CDR3 coding sequence is TGTGCCAGCAGATTTAGCGGGACGAACACCGGGGAGCTGTTTTTT.

The J gene is TRBJ2-2, the V gene TRBV6-6; D is ambiguous. The CDR3 sequence is 13 residues long. V was shortened by 7 bases and J by 1 base, with 7 bases between the two germline ends. Germline V CDR1 and CDR2: MNHNY, SVGAGI (reference sequence). The CDR3 nucleotides are TGTGCCAGCATAGCTTGGAACACCGGGGAGCTGTTTTTT. This codes for CASIAWNTGELFF.